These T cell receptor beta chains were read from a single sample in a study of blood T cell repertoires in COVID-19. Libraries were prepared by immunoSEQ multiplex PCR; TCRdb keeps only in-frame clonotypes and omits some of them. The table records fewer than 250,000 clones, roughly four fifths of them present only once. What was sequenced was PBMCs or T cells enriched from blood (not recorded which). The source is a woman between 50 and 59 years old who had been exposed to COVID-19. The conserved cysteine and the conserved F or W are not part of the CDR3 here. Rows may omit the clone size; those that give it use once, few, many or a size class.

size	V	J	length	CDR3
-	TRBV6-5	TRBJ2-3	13	ASSYRGQVADTQY
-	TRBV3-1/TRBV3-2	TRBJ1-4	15	ASSQASLSPRDEKLF
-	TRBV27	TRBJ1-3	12	ASSRRGPGNTIY
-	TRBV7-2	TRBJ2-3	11	ASSPPGWDTQY
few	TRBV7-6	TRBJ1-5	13	ASSPVAGPNQPQH
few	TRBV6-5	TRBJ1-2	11	ASRVLGEVGYT
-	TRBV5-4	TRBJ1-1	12	ASSFRDRGPEAF
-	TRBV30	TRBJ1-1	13	AWSPRQLLNTEAF
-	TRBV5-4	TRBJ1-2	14	ASSLDGQGYNYGYT
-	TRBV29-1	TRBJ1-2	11	SVDLDRTYGYT
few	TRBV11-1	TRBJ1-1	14	ASSSILRGTNTEAF
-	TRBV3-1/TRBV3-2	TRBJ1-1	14	ASSQKVSRYRAEAF
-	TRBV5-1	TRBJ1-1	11	ASSLETPRGAF
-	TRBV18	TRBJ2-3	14	ASSRLDRGRTDTQY
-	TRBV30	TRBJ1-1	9	AFRGPWGAF
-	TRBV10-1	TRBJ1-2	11	ASSDWGGHGYT
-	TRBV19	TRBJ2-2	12	ASSKTGGTGELF
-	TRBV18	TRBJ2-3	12	ASSDGLAGVSQY
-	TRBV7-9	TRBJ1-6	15	ASSLQGIGQYNSPLH
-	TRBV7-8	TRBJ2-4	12	ASSASGTRALQY
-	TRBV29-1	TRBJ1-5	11	SVAQGGNQPQH
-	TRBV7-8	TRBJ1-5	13	ASSSGHTGNQPQH
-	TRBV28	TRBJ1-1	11	ASSTQSQVATF
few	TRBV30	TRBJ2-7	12	PLAGLATRNEQY
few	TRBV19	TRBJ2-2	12	ASSIGRHTGELF
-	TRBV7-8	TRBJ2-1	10	ASSYSFDEQF